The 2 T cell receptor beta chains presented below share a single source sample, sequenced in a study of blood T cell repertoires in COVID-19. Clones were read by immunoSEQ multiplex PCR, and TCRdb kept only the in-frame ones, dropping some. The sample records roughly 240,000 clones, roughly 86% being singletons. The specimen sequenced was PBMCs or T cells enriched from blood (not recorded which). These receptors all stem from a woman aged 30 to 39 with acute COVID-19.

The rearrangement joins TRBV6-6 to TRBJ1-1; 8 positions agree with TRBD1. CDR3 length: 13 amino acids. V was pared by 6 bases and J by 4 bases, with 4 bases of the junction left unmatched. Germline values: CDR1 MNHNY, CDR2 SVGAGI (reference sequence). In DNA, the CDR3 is TGTGCCAGCAGGCAGGGGGCTCGCACTGAAGCTTTCTTT. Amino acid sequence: CASRQGARTEAFF.

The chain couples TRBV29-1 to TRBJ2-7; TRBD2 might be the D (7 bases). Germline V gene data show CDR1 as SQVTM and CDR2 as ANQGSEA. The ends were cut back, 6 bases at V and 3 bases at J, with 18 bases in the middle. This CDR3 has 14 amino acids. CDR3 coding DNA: TGCAGCGTCCGTCCCCCGGGGGGCGGCTACGAGCAGTACTTC. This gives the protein CSVRPPGGGYEQYF.